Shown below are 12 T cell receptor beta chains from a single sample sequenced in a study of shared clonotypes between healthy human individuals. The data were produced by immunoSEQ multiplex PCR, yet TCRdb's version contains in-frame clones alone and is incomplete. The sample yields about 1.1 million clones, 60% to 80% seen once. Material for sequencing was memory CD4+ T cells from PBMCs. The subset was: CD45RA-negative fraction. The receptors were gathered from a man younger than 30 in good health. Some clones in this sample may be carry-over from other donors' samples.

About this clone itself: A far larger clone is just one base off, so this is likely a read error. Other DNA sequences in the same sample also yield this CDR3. The CDR3 bases are TGCAGTGCCTTGGGGTACGAGCAGTACTTC. Its protein is CSALGYEQYF. The chain joins TRBV20-1 to TRBJ2-7; D unclear. CDR3 length equals 10 residues. Germline CDR1 is DFQATT and CDR2 is SNEGSKA (reference sequence). The V end lost 6 bases, the J end lost 4 bases, and 7 bases lay between the germline ends.

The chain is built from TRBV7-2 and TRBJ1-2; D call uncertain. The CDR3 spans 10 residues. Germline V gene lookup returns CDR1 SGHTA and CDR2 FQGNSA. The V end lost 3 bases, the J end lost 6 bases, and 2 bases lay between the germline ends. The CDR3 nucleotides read TGTGCCAGCAGCTTGAATGGCTACACCTTC. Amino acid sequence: CASSLNGYTF.

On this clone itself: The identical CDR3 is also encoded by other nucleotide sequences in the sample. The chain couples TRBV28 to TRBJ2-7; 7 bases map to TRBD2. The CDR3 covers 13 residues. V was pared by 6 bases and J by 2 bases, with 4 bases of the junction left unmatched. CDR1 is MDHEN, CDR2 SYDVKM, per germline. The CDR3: CASRTGGAYEQYF. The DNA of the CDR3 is TGTGCCAGCAGGACGGGAGGAGCCTACGAGCAGTACTTC.

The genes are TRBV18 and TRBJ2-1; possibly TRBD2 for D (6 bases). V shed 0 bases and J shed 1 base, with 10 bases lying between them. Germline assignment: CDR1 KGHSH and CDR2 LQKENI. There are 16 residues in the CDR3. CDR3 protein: CASSPPGGVSYNEQFF. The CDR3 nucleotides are TGTGCCAGCTCACCACCGGGGGGAGTTTCCTACAATGAGCAGTTCTTC.

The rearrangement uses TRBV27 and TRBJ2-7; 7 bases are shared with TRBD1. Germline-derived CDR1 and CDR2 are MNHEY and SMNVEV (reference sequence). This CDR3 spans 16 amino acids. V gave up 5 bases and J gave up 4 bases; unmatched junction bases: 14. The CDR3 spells CASSPIPTGSTYEQYF. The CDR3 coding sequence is TGTGCCAGCAGTCCTATACCGACAGGGAGTACATACGAGCAGTACTTC.

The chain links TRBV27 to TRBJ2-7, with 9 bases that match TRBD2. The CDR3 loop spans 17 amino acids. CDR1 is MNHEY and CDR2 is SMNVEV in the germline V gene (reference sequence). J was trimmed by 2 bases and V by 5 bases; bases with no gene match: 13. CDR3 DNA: TGTGCCAGCAGTCCGCGGGGGGGGTGGCTCGGAACCTACGAGCAGTACTTC. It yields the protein CASSPRGGWLGTYEQYF.

CDR3 nucleotides: TGTGCCAGCAGCTCTAATGGAGAGACCCAGTACTTC. It specifies CASSSNGETQYF. The genes are TRBV11-3 and TRBJ2-5; the D is unclear. The V and J ends lost 4 bases and 4 bases respectively, with 7 bases between them. Germline V CDR1 and CDR2: SGHNT, YENEEA. The CDR3 contains 12 residues. Full variable domain (missing parts from reference TRBV11-3 and TRBJ2-5): EAGVVQSPRYKIIEKKQPVAFWCNPISGHNTLYWYLQNLGQGPELLIRYENEEAVDDSQLPKDRFSAERLKGVDSTLKIQPAELGDSAVYLCASSSNGETQYFGPGTRLLVL.

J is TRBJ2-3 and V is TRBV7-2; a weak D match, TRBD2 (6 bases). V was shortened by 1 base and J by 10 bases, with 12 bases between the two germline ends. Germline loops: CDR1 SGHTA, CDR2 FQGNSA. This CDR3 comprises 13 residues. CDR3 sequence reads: CASSLVRGSPQYF. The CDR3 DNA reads TGTGCCAGCAGCTTAGTTCGGGGGAGCCCGCAGTATTTT.

The CDR3 region is CASSLGQMSYGYTF. In DNA form, the CDR3 reads TGTGCCAGCAGCTTAGGACAGATGAGCTATGGCTACACCTTC. V is TRBV5-8 and J is TRBJ1-2, with D possibly TRBD1 on 6 matching bases. The V gene's germline CDR1 is SGHTS and CDR2 YDEGEE. CDR3 length: 14 amino acids. V gave up 2 bases and J gave up 4 bases, with 12 bases separating them. Based on the CDR3 plus reference TRBV5-8 and TRBJ1-2, the full variable domain is EAGVTQSPTHLIKTRGQQATLRCSPISGHTSVYWYQQALGLGLQFLLWYDEGEERNRGNFPPRFSGRQFPNYSSELNVNALELEDSALYLCASSLGQMSYGYTFGSGTRLTVV.

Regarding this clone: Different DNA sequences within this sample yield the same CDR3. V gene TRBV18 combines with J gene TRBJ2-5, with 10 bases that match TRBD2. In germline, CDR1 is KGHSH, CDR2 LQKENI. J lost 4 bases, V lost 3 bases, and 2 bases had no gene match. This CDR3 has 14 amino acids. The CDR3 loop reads CASSPRTSGETQYF. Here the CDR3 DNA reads TGTGCCAGCTCACCTAGGACTAGCGGAGAGACCCAGTACTTC.

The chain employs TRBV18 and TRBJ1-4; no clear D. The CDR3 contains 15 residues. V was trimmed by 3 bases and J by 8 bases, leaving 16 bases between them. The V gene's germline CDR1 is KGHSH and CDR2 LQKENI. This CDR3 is CASSPLTRAQEKLFF. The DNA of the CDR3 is TGTGCCAGCTCACCCCTAACTAGGGCCCAGGAAAAACTGTTTTTT.

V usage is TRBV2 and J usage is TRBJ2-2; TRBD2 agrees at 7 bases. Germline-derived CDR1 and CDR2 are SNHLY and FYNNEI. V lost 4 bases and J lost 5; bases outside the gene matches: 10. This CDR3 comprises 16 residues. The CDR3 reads CASSAGRSGQTGELFF. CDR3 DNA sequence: TGTGCCAGCAGTGCCGGGCGTAGCGGGCAAACCGGGGAGCTGTTTTTT.